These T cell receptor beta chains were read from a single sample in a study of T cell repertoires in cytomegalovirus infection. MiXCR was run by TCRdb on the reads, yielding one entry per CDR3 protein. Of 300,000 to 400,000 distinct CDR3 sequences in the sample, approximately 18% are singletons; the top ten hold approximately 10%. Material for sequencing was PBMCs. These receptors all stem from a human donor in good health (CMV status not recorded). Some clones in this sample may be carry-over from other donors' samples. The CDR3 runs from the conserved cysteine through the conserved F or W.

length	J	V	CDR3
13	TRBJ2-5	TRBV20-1	CSAREGGGQTQYF
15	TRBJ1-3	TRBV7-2	CASSPVGGSPNTIYF
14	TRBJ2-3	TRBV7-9	CASSFQPPADTQYF
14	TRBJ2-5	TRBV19	CASSLRTRTETQYF
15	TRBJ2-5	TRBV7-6	CASSQQRGAPQTQYF
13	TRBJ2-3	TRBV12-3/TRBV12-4	CASKAAGADTQYF
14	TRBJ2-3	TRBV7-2	CASSDRDYGDTQYF
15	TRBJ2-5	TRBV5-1	CASSSSGGGQETQYF
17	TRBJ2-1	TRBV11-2	CASSFGTPPGGLDEQFF
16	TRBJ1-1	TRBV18	CASSVGTGGMNTEAFF
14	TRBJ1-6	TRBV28	CASTIAGPNSPLHF
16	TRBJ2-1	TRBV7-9	CASSLGGTRLYNEQFF
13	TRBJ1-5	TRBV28	CASSLLWSQPQHF
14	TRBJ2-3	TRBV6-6	CASSLLVGGDTQYF
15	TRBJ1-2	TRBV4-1	CASRTTTGRNYGYTF
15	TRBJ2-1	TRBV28	CASSLSRDRYNEQFF
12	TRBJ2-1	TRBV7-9	CASSLSELVQFF
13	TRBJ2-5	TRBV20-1	CSAYLGGRETQYF
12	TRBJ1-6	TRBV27	CASRGYNSPLHF
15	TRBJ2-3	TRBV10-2	CASVHQTVSPDTQYF
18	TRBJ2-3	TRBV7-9	CASSFIYASGALTDTQYF
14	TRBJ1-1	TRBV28	CASSFLGTVTEAFF
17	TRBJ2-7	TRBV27	CASSLSGTSLHSYEQYF
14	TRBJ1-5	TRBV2	CASSPGQDNQPQHF
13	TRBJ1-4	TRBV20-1	CSARGGTDEKLFF
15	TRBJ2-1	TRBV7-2	CASSLSGNGHNEQFF
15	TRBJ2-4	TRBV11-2	CASRPAGTAKNIQYF
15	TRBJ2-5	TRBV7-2	CASSWGLAGGETQYF
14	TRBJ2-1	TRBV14	CASRLAGDGDEQFF
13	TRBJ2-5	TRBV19	CASSPGHGETQYF
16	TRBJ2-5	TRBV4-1	CASSQDALAGVETQYF
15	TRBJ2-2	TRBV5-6	CASSQGATNTGELFF
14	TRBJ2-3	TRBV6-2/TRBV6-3	CASTPQGSSDTQYF